A single sample gave rise to the 12 T cell receptor beta chains below, sequenced in a study of T cell repertoires in cytomegalovirus infection (dated by TCRdb to the late 2010s). The sequencing machine was an Illumina HiSeq 1500. TCRdb ran its own pipeline on the public reads, namely fastp trimming at Q25 and MiXCR clone calling, and kept in-frame beta chains. Every entry covers one CDR3 protein and lists the most common genes and DNA from its rows. The sample profile shows about 89,000 distinct CDR3 sequences; less than 30% of them were found once. Of the sample, around 68% is held by the ten largest clones. No cognate antigen is known for these TCRs. Interpreted using the paper, the treatment or condition label stands for: in vitro stimulation with specific CMV peptide epitopes to enrich CMV-specific T cells. The sequencing here drew on CD8+ T cells from cultured PBMCs, taken from culture after CMV antigen stimulation. These receptors originate from a human donor in good health (CMV status not recorded). Some clones in this sample may be carry-over from other donors' samples.

A few counts support this clonotype. This sequence joins TRBV19 and TRBJ1-1, with D uncertain. This CDR3 contains 14 residues. Per germline, CDR1 LNHDA and CDR2 SQIVND (reference sequence). Trimming pared 3 bases from V and 0 bases from J, leaving 8 bases between. The CDR3: CASSIWHLNTEAFF. The CDR3 region has the DNA TGTGCCAGTAGTATTTGGCACCTGAACACTGAAGCTTTCTTT.

This clonotype was detected only a few times. This chain uses TRBV27 with TRBJ1-2, with 8 bases identical to TRBD1. The CDR3 contains 13 residues. Trimming cost V 3 bases and J 5 bases; bases outside gene matches: 2. Germline CDR1 and CDR2: MNHEY and SMNVEV (reference sequence). CDR3 amino acids: CASSLGQDYGYTF. Here the CDR3 DNA reads TGTGCCAGCAGTTTGGGACAGGATTATGGCTACACCTTC.

The chain couples TRBV3-1 to TRBJ1-6; possibly TRBD1 for D (6 bases). Germline CDR1 LGHDT, CDR2 YNNKEL (reference sequence). The length of the CDR3 is 13 residues. V was trimmed by 4 bases and J by 9 bases, leaving 10 bases between them. The CDR3 loop reads CASSLRGGSPLHF. CDR3 DNA: TGTGCCAGCAGCCTGAGAGGGGGTTCACCCCTCCACTTT. The full variable domain, in which reference TRBV3-1 and TRBJ1-6 provide the parts outside the CDR3, is DTAVSQTPKYLVTQMGNDKSIKCEQNLGHDTMYWYKQDSKKFLKIMFSYNNKELIINETVPNRFSPKSPDKAHLNLHINSLELGDSAVYFCASSLRGGSPLHFGNGTRLTVT.

The V and J genes are TRBV4-2 and TRBJ1-5; D gene unclear. Trimming stripped 1 base from V and 1 base from J, with 8 bases between. The CDR3 is made up of 15 amino acids. Germline V CDR1 and CDR2: LGHNA, YNFKEQ. The CDR3 loop is CASSQVQGSNQPQHF. CDR3 nucleotides: TGTGCCAGCAGCCAAGTCCAAGGGAGCAATCAGCCCCAGCATTTT.

The chain recombines TRBV25-1 with TRBJ1-1, with TRBD1 matching 10 bases. CDR1 is MGHDK and CDR2 is SYGVNS in the germline V gene. V shed 5 bases, J shed 1 base, and the junction held 7 bases outside the gene matches. CDR3 length: 16 amino acids. For the CDR3, the DNA is TGTGCCAGCAGTCGACGACAGGGGGCTGCGAACACTGAAGCTTTCTTT. Translated, it gives CASSRRQGAANTEAFF.

CDR3 loop: CASLTRGAGELFF. The CDR3 region has the DNA TGTGCCAGCCTAACCAGGGGGGCCGGGGAGCTGTTTTTT. This chain uses TRBV12-3 or TRBV12-4 with TRBJ2-2; a possible D gene is TRBD1 (7 bases). The CDR3 has 13 residues. With 8 bases removed from V and 6 bases from J, the gap between germline ends came to 13 bases.

This clonotype was detected many times. This sequence joins TRBV27 and TRBJ2-3, with a possible D match to TRBD1 (5 bases). Germline assignment: CDR1 MNHEY and CDR2 SMNVEV (reference sequence). The CDR3 is 14 amino acids. The germline V and J ends were trimmed by 3 bases and 2 bases, with 9 bases remaining between them. The CDR3 DNA follows: TGTGCCAGCAGTTTCCAGGACAACACAGATACGCAGTATTTT. It specifies CASSFQDNTDTQYF.

The V and J genes are TRBV20-1 and TRBJ1-5; D is unresolved. The CDR3 sequence is 15 residues long. Trimming removed 2 bases from V and 0 bases from J, with 11 bases in between. Germline CDR1 DFQATT, CDR2 SNEGSKA (reference sequence). The CDR3 bases are TGCAGTGCTAGAATACAAGGTAATAGCAATCAGCCCCAGCATTTT. Translated: CSARIQGNSNQPQHF.

This chain connects TRBV2 to TRBJ2-7; perhaps TRBD2 as D (5 bases). The CDR3 loop spans 13 amino acids. Per the germline V gene, CDR1 is SNHLY and CDR2 is FYNNEI. V was clipped by 4 bases and J by 1 base, with 8 bases between them. The CDR3 DNA reads as TGTGCCAGCAGTGGAGCGGTTTCCTACGAGCAGTACTTC. Translated: CASSGAVSYEQYF.

Comments on this clonotype: One end of the junction is discordant with germline, which a read error may explain. The rearrangement uses TRBV7-6 and TRBJ1-5; 9 bases align to TRBD1. Germline assignment: CDR1 SGHVS and CDR2 FNYEAQ. There are 16 residues in the CDR3. CDR3 coding DNA: TGTGCCAACAGCCCTATACTGGGACAGGGATATCAGCCCCAGCATTTT. Its translation is CANSPILGQGYQPQHF.

V is TRBV25-1 and J is TRBJ2-4, with D perhaps matching TRBD1 or TRBD2 (5 bases each). V was clipped by 1 base and J by 0 bases, with 13 bases between them. This CDR3 has 17 residues. Germline V CDR1 and CDR2: MGHDK, SYGVNS. The CDR3 loop is CASSESTRDLAKNIQYF. For the CDR3, the DNA is TGTGCCAGCAGTGAATCCACGAGGGACCTAGCCAAAAACATTCAGTACTTC. Full variable domain (remainder filled in from reference TRBV25-1 and TRBJ2-4): EADIYQTPRYLVIGTGKKITLECSQTMGHDKMYWYQQDPGMELHLIHYSYGVNSTEKGDLSSESTVSRIRTEHFPLTLESARPSHTSQYLCASSESTRDLAKNIQYFGAGTRLSVL.

The chain joins TRBV19 to TRBJ2-1; D not resolved. V was shortened by 8 bases and J by 8 bases, with 10 bases between the two germline ends. The CDR3 is 11 residues long. CDR1 and CDR2 from the germline V gene are LNHDA and SQIVND (reference sequence). This CDR3 is CASSDYYEQFF. The CDR3 region has the DNA TGTGCCAGTTCCGATTATTATGAGCAGTTCTTC.